This T cell receptor (beta chain) was retrieved from a study of T-cell reconstitution after alpha-beta-depleted transplantation in children. Points from the study as a whole: From surviving recipient T cells and thymic progenitors came the high day-60 TCRbeta diversity observed in some patients. Reportedly, only several hundred clones from non-depleted graft cells drove alpha-beta T-cell counts at about two months. One year after transplant, T-cell counts and diversity came mostly from newly produced T cells.

With regard to this clonotype: Its antigen is not known.

For TCRbeta, the library was prepared with unique molecular identifiers. One entry per CDR3 protein, called by TCRdb with MiXCR from the PCR reads. The repertoire holds about 900,000 distinct CDR3 sequences, with roughly 31% as singletons. V shed 3 bases and J 7 bases; nucleotides not matched to a gene: 7. The CDR3 contains 15 residues. Germline CDR1 is SGDLS and CDR2 is YYNGEE. The receptor was derived from a boy under two years old who had a stem cell transplant for SCID, so the T cells may come from the graft donor. This chain links TRBV9 with TRBJ2-7; 13 bases agree with TRBD2. The starting material was PBMCs, mostly from graft donor cells, obtained 360 days after TCRalphabeta/CD19-depleted stem cell transplant. The CDR3 sequence: CASSAGLAGAREQYF. The CDR3 DNA sequence: TGTGCCAGCAGCGCCGGACTAGCGGGGGCTCGAGAGCAGTACTTC.